This T cell receptor beta chain was retrieved from a study of T cell changes during pregnancy in multiple sclerosis. Germline trimming cut 2 bases from V and 5 bases from J; bases unmatched to any gene: 5. CDR3 length: 16 residues. The V gene's germline CDR1 is MNHNY and CDR2 SVGAGI (reference sequence). TCRdb's table, derived via immunoSEQ multiplex PCR, lists solely in-frame clones and lacks some. The data hold about 29,000 clones, with more than 90% observed a single time. This TCR derives from a female donor with multiple sclerosis, enrolled in a pregnancy study. The rearrangement uses TRBV6-6 and TRBJ2-1; 11 nucleotides agree with TRBD1. This sample comprised CD8+ T cells from peripheral blood mononuclear cells, obtained before pregnancy. DNA for the CDR3: TGTGCCAGCAGTTACCGGAGGGACAGGGGGGACAATGAGCAGTTCTTC. This codes for CASSYRRDRGDNEQFF.